The rows below give T cell receptor beta chains drawn from one sample of a study of blood T cell repertoires in COVID-19. Data came from immunoSEQ multiplex PCR; TCRdb stores just in-frame clones and leaves some out. Counted here are around 58,000 clones, 80% to 90% occurring once; the ten biggest clones make up about 3.8%. Sequenced input: PBMCs or T cells enriched from blood (not recorded which). All receptors come from a woman aged 40 to 49 with acute COVID-19. Each CDR3 is given with its conserved first and last residue. The D gene is left open where the match is weak. Part of the rows lack a size; the others show once, few, many or a class for expanded clones.

CAISEAGVAKNIQYF	TGTGCCATCAGTGAAGCGGGAGTAGCCAAAAACATTCAGTACTTC	TRBJ2-4	TRBV10-3	TRBD2	-	15
CASRTGVTDTQYF	TGTGCCAGTAGAACGGGTGTAACAGATACGCAGTATTTT	TRBJ2-3	TRBV19	-	-	13
CATSGGGWGYTF	TGTGCCACCAGTGGAGGGGGTTGGGGCTACACCTTC	TRBJ1-2	TRBV24-1	-	-	12
CASSQGVAGRKNIQYF	TGTGCCAGCAGCCAAGGGGTAGCGGGGCGCAAAAACATTCAGTACTTC	TRBJ2-4	TRBV11-2	TRBD2	-	16
CASSLVGLDEDEQYF	TGCGCCAGCAGCCTCGTGGGGCTAGATGAGGACGAGCAGTACTTC	TRBJ2-7	TRBV5-1	-	few	15
CASSLFGRSSYEQYF	TGTGCCAGCAGTTTATTTGGGCGATCATCCTACGAGCAGTACTTC	TRBJ2-7	TRBV28	-	-	15
CASSFGMRETQYF	TGTGCCAGCAGTTTCGGGATGCGGGAGACCCAGTACTTC	TRBJ2-5	TRBV12-3/TRBV12-4	-	-	13
CASSPNGQGAHF	TGCGCCAGCAGCCCGAATGGACAGGGTGCGCACTTC	TRBJ2-7	TRBV5-1	TRBD1	-	12
CASVPRTMNTEAFF	TGTGCCAGCGTTCCGAGAACCATGAACACTGAAGCTTTCTTT	TRBJ1-1	TRBV2	-	few	14
CSASRAFF	TGCAGTGCCTCCCGAGCTTTCTTT	TRBJ1-1	TRBV20-1	-	-	8
CASSLAGVAQFF	TGCGCCAGCAGCCTAGCGGGGGTCGCTCAGTTCTTC	TRBJ2-1	TRBV4-1	TRBD2	-	12
CASRPRSGNQETQYF	TGTGCCAGCAGACCAAGGAGCGGGAACCAAGAGACCCAGTACTTC	TRBJ2-5	TRBV28	TRBD2	-	15
CASSFRQGRGSGANVLTF	TGTGCCAGCAGCTTTAGACAGGGAAGGGGCTCTGGGGCCAACGTCCTGACTTTC	TRBJ2-6	TRBV5-4	TRBD1	-	18
CASSLDRFNQPQHF	TGTGCCAGCAGTCTGGACAGGTTCAATCAGCCCCAGCATTTT	TRBJ1-5	TRBV2	TRBD1	-	14
CASSPREGTYTQYF	TGTGCCAGCAGCCCCAGGGAAGGCACATATACGCAGTATTTT	TRBJ2-3	TRBV28	-	-	14
CASSIPPGHTSGNTIYF	TGTGCCAGTAGTATACCTCCGGGACACACCTCTGGAAACACCATATATTTT	TRBJ1-3	TRBV19	-	-	17
CASSLAGGRTGELFF	TGTGCCAGCAGCTTAGCAGGGGGCAGAACCGGGGAGCTGTTTTTT	TRBJ2-2	TRBV7-8	TRBD1	-	15
CASSGRLAGSPLQETQYF	TGCGCCAGCAGCGGGCGACTAGCGGGAAGCCCACTCCAAGAGACCCAGTACTTC	TRBJ2-5	TRBV5-1	TRBD2	-	18
CASSQDGRGANSPLHF	TGTGCCAGCAGCCAAGATGGGCGGGGAGCCAATTCACCCCTCCACTTT	TRBJ1-6	TRBV4-2	-	once	16
CASSQAGTGLTDTQYF	TGTGCCAGCAGCCAAGCCGGGACTGGCCTCACAGATACGCAGTATTTT	TRBJ2-3	TRBV3-1/TRBV3-2	-	-	16
CASALLGNREGTEAFF	TGTGCCAGTGCCCTACTAGGGAACAGGGAGGGCACTGAAGCTTTCTTT	TRBJ1-1	TRBV18	-	-	16
CASSPTHTNYGYTF	TGTGCCAGCAGCCCGACACATACCAACTATGGCTACACCTTC	TRBJ1-2	TRBV6-5	-	-	14
CASSLVTALGSGNQPQHF	TGTGCCAGCAGTTTGGTCACCGCCCTGGGGAGTGGCAATCAGCCCCAGCATTTT	TRBJ1-5	TRBV28	-	-	18
CASSVGGGPTGELFF	TGTGCCAGCAGCGTAGGGGGGGGCCCCACCGGGGAGCTGTTTTTT	TRBJ2-2	TRBV9	-	-	15
CASMGGTPYGYTF	TGTGCCAGTATGGGGGGGACACCCTATGGCTACACCTTC	TRBJ1-2	TRBV19	-	-	13
CASRSDSYEQYF	TGTGCCAGCAGGTCGGACAGCTACGAGCAGTACTTC	TRBJ2-7	TRBV5-4	-	once	12
CASSDPGTGEETQYF	TGTGCCAGCAGTGACCCCGGGACAGGGGAAGAGACCCAGTACTTC	TRBJ2-5	TRBV28	TRBD1	-	15
CASSSPPSTSGTGDGEQFF	TGTGCCAGCAGTTCCCCTCCCTCGACTAGCGGGACTGGGGATGGTGAGCAGTTCTTC	TRBJ2-1	TRBV28	TRBD2	once	19
CASSTTSGITNEQFF	TGTGCCAGCAGCACGACTAGCGGGATAACGAATGAGCAGTTCTTC	TRBJ2-1	TRBV5-7	TRBD2	once	15
CASKRASGGANTGELFF	TGTGCCAGCAAGAGGGCTAGCGGGGGGGCGAACACCGGGGAGCTGTTTTTT	TRBJ2-2	TRBV3-1/TRBV3-2	TRBD2	-	17
CASSQGFGGRSKETQYF	TGTGCCAGCAGCCAAGGGTTCGGAGGGAGGAGCAAAGAGACCCAGTACTTC	TRBJ2-5	TRBV3-1/TRBV3-2	-	-	17
CASSLSSGDIQYF	TGTGCCAGCAGTTTGTCCTCCGGGGACATTCAGTACTTC	TRBJ2-4	TRBV28	-	-	13
CASSLGQGNYGYTF	TGCGCCAGCAGCTTGGGTCAGGGAAACTATGGCTACACCTTC	TRBJ1-2	TRBV5-1	-	-	14
CASSRLAGGRTGELFF	TGTGCCAGCAGTCGACTAGCGGGAGGACGGACCGGGGAGCTGTTTTTT	TRBJ2-2	TRBV28	TRBD2	-	16
CASMAGASDTQYF	TGTGCCAGCATGGCGGGGGCTAGCGATACGCAGTATTTT	TRBJ2-3	TRBV5-8	-	-	13
CASSLRREQFF	TGTGCCAGCAGCTTAAGGAGAGAGCAGTTCTTC	TRBJ2-1	TRBV7-8	-	-	11
CASNGRGLVSTEQYF	TGTGCCAGCAACGGGAGGGGTCTCGTATCGACCGAGCAGTACTTC	TRBJ2-7	TRBV7-2	TRBD2	-	15
CASSFGRRAGGQGDTQYF	TGTGCCAGCAGCTTCGGGAGGCGAGCGGGAGGACAGGGAGATACGCAGTATTTT	TRBJ2-3	TRBV11-3	-	few	18
CASSLGQTNQETQYF	TGTGCCAGCAGCTTGGGACAGACCAACCAAGAGACCCAGTACTTC	TRBJ2-5	TRBV5-4	-	-	15
CASSQPTGGRDEKLFF	TGTGCCAGCAGCCAACCAACAGGGGGTCGAGATGAAAAACTGTTTTTT	TRBJ1-4	TRBV4-2	TRBD1	-	16
CASSRSNEKLFF	TGTGCCAGCAGCAGGTCTAATGAAAAACTGTTTTTT	TRBJ1-4	TRBV12-3/TRBV12-4	-	-	12
CASSFRTSTGELFF	TGTGCCAGCAGTTTTCGGACATCGACCGGGGAGCTGTTTTTT	TRBJ2-2	TRBV27	-	few	14
CASSEALLTGELFF	TGTGCCAGCAGTGAAGCGCTGCTAACCGGGGAGCTGTTTTTT	TRBJ2-2	TRBV6-1	-	-	14
CASSMGGENSPLHF	TGTGCCAGCTCAATGGGGGGAGAGAATTCACCCCTCCACTTT	TRBJ1-6	TRBV18	-	few	14
CASSESRQGHNEKLFF	TGCGCCAGCAGTGAGTCGAGGCAGGGGCATAATGAAAAACTGTTTTTT	TRBJ1-4	TRBV10-2	-	few	16
CASSIDRGHRDYGYTF	TGTGCCAGTAGTATTGACAGGGGGCATCGGGACTATGGCTACACCTTC	TRBJ1-2	TRBV19	TRBD1	-	16
CASSLEAGNNQPQHF	TGCGCCAGCAGCTTGGAGGCCGGGAACAATCAGCCCCAGCATTTT	TRBJ1-5	TRBV5-1	-	-	15
CASSERQTRKFEKLFF	TGTGCCAGCAGTGAACGACAGACCCGCAAGTTTGAAAAACTGTTTTTT	TRBJ1-4	TRBV2	-	-	16
CASSETARHNEQFF	TGTGCCAGCAGTGAAACGGCTAGACACAATGAGCAGTTCTTC	TRBJ2-1	TRBV2	-	once	14
CASSFLATTDTQYF	TGTGCCAGCAGCTTTCTAGCGACCACAGATACGCAGTATTTT	TRBJ2-3	TRBV7-3	-	-	14
CASSQQGIGNTIYF	TGTGCCAGCAGCCAACAGGGGATTGGAAACACCATATATTTT	TRBJ1-3	TRBV14	-	few	14
CASSESTGVGEKLFF	TGTGCCAGCAGTGAATCTACAGGGGTGGGTGAAAAACTGTTTTTT	TRBJ1-4	TRBV25-1	TRBD1	-	15
CASSVEGMYNEQFF	TGTGCCAGCAGCGTAGAGGGGATGTACAATGAGCAGTTCTTC	TRBJ2-1	TRBV9	-	once	14
CSATGTGADTQYF	TGCAGCGCTACCGGGACAGGGGCAGATACGCAGTATTTT	TRBJ2-3	TRBV29-1	TRBD1	-	13
CASSGPGGSNEQFF	TGTGCCAGTAGTGGGCCGGGGGGGAGCAATGAGCAGTTCTTC	TRBJ2-1	TRBV19	TRBD2	few	14
CASSSGLEYNEQFF	TGTGCCAGCAGTTCGGGACTGGAATACAATGAGCAGTTCTTC	TRBJ2-1	TRBV6-6	-	few	14
CASSRDRSYEQYF	TGTGCCAGTAGTAGGGACAGGTCCTACGAGCAGTACTTC	TRBJ2-7	TRBV19	TRBD1	-	13
CASSTSQGATNTEAFF	TGTGCCAGCAGCACCTCACAGGGGGCGACGAACACTGAAGCTTTCTTT	TRBJ1-1	TRBV7-9	TRBD1	-	16
CATSRDRRAYGYTF	TGTGCCACCAGCAGAGACAGGCGGGCCTATGGCTACACCTTC	TRBJ1-2	TRBV15	-	-	14